This T cell receptor (beta chain) was retrieved from a study of cytomegalovirus exposure and HLA in healthy donors. The PCR made use of 60 Vbeta and 13 Jbeta primers. Repertoires were generated with immunoSEQ multiplex PCR, while TCRdb's copy carries only in-frame clones and drops some. The sample holds around 100,000 clones, around 64% seen once. A word on this clone: Its antigen is unidentified.

Study-wide findings and caveats: Investigators reported more than 150 TCR beta chains as tied to cytomegalovirus. Likely technical artifact: a cluster of highly shared sequence variants.

Germline V lookup: CDR1 MGHDK, CDR2 SYGVNS. The CDR3 is 12 residues long. The V gene lost 2 bases and the J gene lost 4 bases, with 6 bases spanning the gap. The receptor's source is a man younger than 40 in good health and CMV-seronegative. The genes are TRBV25-1 and TRBJ2-7, with no clear D. Specimen: PBMCs. In DNA, the CDR3 is TGTGCCAGCAGTGAAGGCGGATACGAGCAGTACTTC. Protein product: CASSEGGYEQYF.